Shown below are 16 T cell receptor beta chains from a single sample sequenced in a study of shared clonotypes between healthy human individuals. The assay was immunoSEQ multiplex PCR, and TCRdb's table has in-frame clones only and misses some. The sample records fewer than 800,000 clones, about 91% being singletons. The naive CD8 subset, CD45RO-negative cells positively selected for CCR7, excluded terminally differentiated effector memory CD45RA+ cells. Sequencing was done on a sample of naive CD8+ T cells sorted from blood. The receptors come from a man aged 25-45 years in good health.

The V gene is TRBV7-6, the J gene TRBJ1-4, with 9 bases lining up with TRBD1. The CDR3 is made up of 16 amino acids. CDR1 is SGHVS, CDR2 FNYEAQ, per germline. J gave up 5 bases and V 5 bases, and 9 bases lay outside the gene matches. The CDR3 nucleotides read TGTGCCAGCAGCCCGACAGGGGGTCGTGTGAATGAAAAACTGTTTTTT. Protein product: CASSPTGGRVNEKLFF. Variable domain in full (rest from reference TRBV7-6 and TRBJ1-4): GAGVSQSPRYKVTKRGQDVALRCDPISGHVSLYWYRQALGQGPEFLTYFNYEAQQDKSGLPNDRFSAERPEGSISTLTIQRTEQRDSAMYRCASSPTGGRVNEKLFFGSGTQLSVL.

The genes are TRBV28 and TRBJ2-4; 7 bases are shared with TRBD1. V dropped 3 bases and J dropped 1; count of bases not matched to a gene: 6. This CDR3 comprises 16 residues. CDR1 MDHEN and CDR2 SYDVKM come from the germline V gene. CDR3 DNA: TGTGCCAGCAGTTTGAGAGGGGGCTTGGCCAAAAACATTCAGTACTTC. Translating gives CASSLRGGLAKNIQYF.

The chain links TRBV7-9 to TRBJ2-7; D is perhaps TRBD2 (6 bases). The V gene lost 5 bases and the J gene lost 3 bases, with 26 bases spanning the gap. The CDR3 runs 18 residues. The germline CDR1 and CDR2 sequences are SEHNR and FQNEAQ (reference sequence). CDR3 bases: TGTGCCAGCAGCCCCGAGGTGGGGGGTCAGGAATTTTACTACGAGCAGTACTTC. Its translation: CASSPEVGGQEFYYEQYF.

The chain carries TRBV27 and TRBJ2-1, with D possibly matching TRBD2 (6 bases). Trimming left V 4 bases short and J 1 base short, with 11 bases between. This CDR3 comprises 15 residues. Germline values: CDR1 MNHEY, CDR2 SMNVEV (reference sequence). The CDR3 here is CASSSELASYNEQFF. Written as DNA, the CDR3 is TGTGCCAGCAGTTCGGAACTAGCTTCCTACAATGAGCAGTTCTTC.

V and J are TRBV14 and TRBJ2-5; the D gene is possibly TRBD2 (5 bases). Germline CDR1 and CDR2: SGHDN and FVKESK. The CDR3 contains 16 residues. The V gene lost 1 base and the J gene lost 1 base, with 13 bases spanning the gap. The CDR3 protein is CASSQVWEQTQETQYF. The DNA of the CDR3 is TGTGCCAGCAGCCAAGTGTGGGAGCAAACCCAAGAGACCCAGTACTTC.

Worth noting for this clone: The same CDR3 is also encoded by other DNA sequences in this sample. J is TRBJ2-7 and V is TRBV7-9; D is undetermined. Germline CDR1 and CDR2: SEHNR and FQNEAQ (reference sequence). This CDR3 has 14 amino acids. Trimming pared 1 base from V and 1 base from J, leaving 8 bases between. The CDR3, as DNA: TGTGCCAGCAGCTTAGGGGTAGGTTCCTACGAGCAGTACTTC. It specifies CASSLGVGSYEQYF.

This clone was found once. This chain links TRBV4-3 with TRBJ1-2, with TRBD1 matching over 7 bases. Trimming took 3 bases from V and 4 from J; bases not matched to a gene: 8. The length of the CDR3 is 15 residues. Per germline, CDR1 LGHNA and CDR2 YSLEER. The CDR3 region has the DNA TGCGCCAGCAGCCAGGAATGGGGACAGTCCTATGGCTACACCTTC. Translation: CASSQEWGQSYGYTF.

The chain carries TRBV27 and TRBJ1-5, with D unresolved. CDR1 and CDR2 from the germline V gene are MNHEY and SMNVEV (reference sequence). V was cut by 0 bases and J by 1 base, with 10 bases left in between. The CDR3 totals 16 residues. The CDR3 bases are TGTGCCAGCAGTTTATCGCACGTTCGAAGCAATCAGCCCCAGCATTTT. It yields the protein CASSLSHVRSNQPQHF.

The genes are TRBV15 and TRBJ2-7; D perhaps matches TRBD1 (6 bases). Germline V gene data show CDR1 as LNHNV and CDR2 as YYDKDF (reference sequence). The CDR3 has 19 amino acids. Trimming stripped 1 base from V and 9 bases from J, with 31 bases between. The chain's CDR3 is CATSRVFFGVVDSQRGQYF. CDR3 nucleotide sequence: TGTGCCACCAGCAGAGTTTTTTTTGGGGTTGTGGACAGTCAAAGGGGGCAGTACTTC.

The chain combines TRBV27 with TRBJ2-5; TRBD2 is a possible D gene (6 bases). The CDR3 contains 14 residues. V lost 1 base and J 2 bases, leaving 8 bases between the germline ends. The germline V gene has CDR1 MNHEY and CDR2 SMNVEV (reference sequence). This chain's CDR3 is CASSLLGRQETQYF. In DNA, the CDR3 is TGTGCCAGCAGTTTATTGGGGAGGCAAGAGACCCAGTACTTC.

V gene TRBV28 combines with J gene TRBJ2-7; TRBD1 matches 7 bases. CDR1 and CDR2 (germline): MDHEN, SYDVKM. CDR3 length equals 15 residues. The junction had 7 bases not matched to a gene; V was cut back by 5 bases and J by 0 bases. CDR3 in DNA: TGTGCCAGCAGTACAGGGGTTTCGAGCTCCTACGAGCAGTACTTC. Its translation: CASSTGVSSSYEQYF.

CDR3 bases: TGTGCCAGTAAAGAAACTCCGGGACACCTCACTGAAGCTTTCTTT. Its protein product is CASKETPGHLTEAFF. The rearrangement joins TRBV19 to TRBJ1-1, with D tentatively TRBD1 (6 bases). V was pared by 7 bases and J by 4 bases, with 19 bases between. Germline loops: CDR1 LNHDA, CDR2 SQIVND (reference sequence). The CDR3 runs to 15 residues.

This chain joins TRBV7-9 and TRBJ2-7; D is ambiguous. This CDR3 is built from 14 residues. From germline, CDR1 is SEHNR and CDR2 FQNEAQ (reference sequence). Trimming took off 4 bases at V and 2 bases at J, with 12 bases between the two ends. This CDR3 reads CASSSSSRPYEQYF. The CDR3 DNA follows: TGTGCCAGCAGCTCAAGTTCGCGGCCCTACGAGCAGTACTTC.

This chain connects TRBV4-1 to TRBJ1-5; D might be TRBD1 (5 bases). The ends were cut back, 1 base at V and 9 bases at J, with 16 bases in the middle. Germline V gene lookup returns CDR1 MGHRA and CDR2 YSYEKL. The CDR3 length is 15 residues. CDR3 DNA sequence: TGCGCCAGCAGCCAAGGGCGCGAGGGGCCGGGGCCCCAGCATTTT. Its translation: CASSQGREGPGPQHF.

This sequence joins TRBV1 and TRBJ2-1. TRBV1 is reported as a pseudogene. The CDR3 has 11 residues. The CDR3 sequence: CTSSQVNEQFF. Here the CDR3 DNA reads TGCACCAGCAGCCAAGTTAATGAGCAGTTCTTC.

V gene TRBV6-9 combines with J gene TRBJ2-7; 9 bases fit TRBD1. The CDR3 consists of 17 residues. V was pared by 1 base and J by 2 bases, with 9 bases of the junction left unmatched. Germline V CDR1 and CDR2: MNHGY, SVAAGI. The CDR3 is CASSYWSRRQGAYEQYF. The CDR3, as DNA: TGTGCCAGCAGTTATTGGTCCCGGAGACAGGGGGCCTACGAGCAGTACTTC.